The rows below give T cell receptor beta chains drawn from one sample of a study of T-cell reconstitution after alpha-beta-depleted transplantation in children. MiXCR, applied by TCRdb to the PCR reads, yields one record per CDR3 protein. The sample contains fewer than 250,000 distinct CDR3 sequences, roughly 8.2% of which appear only once. The sample was PBMCs, mostly from graft donor cells, taken 180 days after TCRalphabeta/CD19-depleted stem cell transplant. These receptors were obtained from a male patient younger than 18 who had a stem cell transplant for acute lymphoblastic leukemia, so the T cells may come from the graft donor. Both conserved end residues are part of each CDR3. The D gene is left open where the match is weak. The listing skips clone size in some rows; elsewhere it reads once, few, many or a size class.

D: TRBD2
length: 16
J: TRBJ2-1
size: many
V: TRBV5-1
DNA: TGCGCCAGCAGCTCCGAGGGGAGCGGGGGGGCCAATGAGCAGTTCTTC
CDR3: CASSSEGSGGANEQFF

D: NA
length: 15
J: TRBJ2-5
size: NA
V: TRBV27
DNA: TGTGCCAGCAGCAAGATCCGGGCCGAAGAGGGGACCCAGTACTTC
CDR3: CASSKIRAEEGTQYF

D: NA
length: 16
J: TRBJ2-3
size: many
V: TRBV5-1
DNA: TGCGCCAGCAGCTTGGAATTCCGAGTAGCCACAGATACGCAGTATTTT
CDR3: CASSLEFRVATDTQYF

D: NA
length: 15
J: TRBJ1-5
size: NA
V: TRBV19
DNA: TGTGCCAGTAAAGGTCAGGGTGTTTTCAATCAGCCCCAGCATTTT
CDR3: CASKGQGVFNQPQHF

D: TRBD1
length: 13
J: TRBJ1-2
size: many
V: TRBV28
DNA: TGTGCCAGCAGTAGACAGGGGGCAAGGGGCTACACCTTC
CDR3: CASSRQGARGYTF

D: TRBD1
length: 16
J: TRBJ2-7
size: many
V: TRBV12-3/TRBV12-4
DNA: TGTGCCAGCAGTTTGCAGGGGGTCAACCTACCCTACGAGCAGTACTTC
CDR3: CASSLQGVNLPYEQYF

D: NA
length: 13
J: TRBJ1-5
size: many
V: TRBV3-1
DNA: TGTGCCAGCAGCCGGGACTGGAATCAGCCCCAGCATTTT
CDR3: CASSRDWNQPQHF

D: NA
length: 13
J: TRBJ2-3
size: many
V: TRBV7-2
DNA: TGTGCCAGCAGATCGACGAGGTTAGATACGCAGTATTTT
CDR3: CASRSTRLDTQYF

D: NA
length: 13
J: TRBJ1-4
size: NA
V: TRBV9
DNA: TGTGCCAGCAGCGTGGGCCCTGGGGAAAAACTGTTTTTT
CDR3: CASSVGPGEKLFF

D: NA
length: 16
J: TRBJ2-5
size: few
V: TRBV23-1
DNA: TGCGCCAGCAGTGGGGACGGACAGCTTTACCAAGAGACCCAGTACTTC
CDR3: CASSGDGQLYQETQYF

D: NA
length: 15
J: TRBJ2-3
size: many
V: TRBV7-2
DNA: TGTGCCAGCAGCTTAGACGGAGGGCTCACAGATACGCAGTATTTT
CDR3: CASSLDGGLTDTQYF

D: NA
length: 13
J: TRBJ2-7
size: many
V: TRBV28
DNA: TGTGCCAGCAGTTTAAAGTGGGGGAATGAGCAGTACTTC
CDR3: CASSLKWGNEQYF

D: TRBD1
length: 15
J: TRBJ1-2
size: many
V: TRBV20-1
DNA: TGCAGTGCTAGAGGAACAGGGGGCTCTAACTATGGCTACACCTTC
CDR3: CSARGTGGSNYGYTF

D: NA
length: 15
J: TRBJ1-2
size: NA
V: TRBV12-3/TRBV12-4
DNA: TGTGCCAGCACCCTAGGGGCCAAGGGGAACTATGGCTACACCTTC
CDR3: CASTLGAKGNYGYTF

D: NA
length: 12
J: TRBJ1-2
size: many
V: TRBV29-1
DNA: TGCAGCGTTGCTTCCCGAGCGGATGGCTACACCTTC
CDR3: CSVASRADGYTF

D: NA
length: 13
J: TRBJ2-3
size: many
V: TRBV7-9
DNA: TGTGCCAGCAGCTTAGGCTTCACAGATACGCAGTATTTT
CDR3: CASSLGFTDTQYF

D: NA
length: 12
J: TRBJ2-1
size: many
V: TRBV11-2
DNA: TGTGCCAGCAGCGAGAGGGGCAATGAGCAGTTCTTC
CDR3: CASSERGNEQFF

D: NA
length: 14
J: TRBJ1-1
size: many
V: TRBV12-3/TRBV12-4
DNA: TGTGCCAGCAGTTTAGGGGCTTCGAACACTGAAGCTTTCTTT
CDR3: CASSLGASNTEAFF

D: NA
length: 14
J: TRBJ1-5
size: many
V: TRBV4-3
DNA: TGCGCCAGCAGCCAAGAGTCCTCCAATCAGCCCCAGCATTTT
CDR3: CASSQESSNQPQHF

D: TRBD1
length: 16
J: TRBJ2-6
size: many
V: TRBV9
DNA: TGTGCCAGCAAAAAGACAGGGAATAGTGGGGCCAACGTCCTGACTTTC
CDR3: CASKKTGNSGANVLTF

D: NA
length: 13
J: TRBJ2-2
size: many
V: TRBV7-9
DNA: TGTGCCAGCAGCCCCCCACAGACCGGGGAGCTGTTTTTT
CDR3: CASSPPQTGELFF

D: NA
length: 16
J: TRBJ2-2
size: few
V: TRBV18
DNA: TGTGCCAGCTCACCACAAACAGGGACGTCCACCGGGGAGCTGTTTTTT
CDR3: CASSPQTGTSTGELFF

D: TRBD1
length: 15
J: TRBJ2-7
size: many
V: TRBV20-1
DNA: TGCAGTGCTCCAGGGACAGGGGCGAGCTCCTACGAGCAGTACTTC
CDR3: CSAPGTGASSYEQYF

D: TRBD1
length: 19
J: TRBJ1-1
size: many
V: TRBV6-5
DNA: TGTGCCAGCAGTTATCAACGACCGGGGACAGGGGGCGCGGGCACTGAAGCTTTCTTT
CDR3: CASSYQRPGTGGAGTEAFF

D: TRBD2
length: 18
J: TRBJ2-1
size: many
V: TRBV7-2
DNA: TGTGCCAGCAGCAACGCCTGGACTAGCGGGAGGAAGGACAATGAGCAGTTCTTC
CDR3: CASSNAWTSGRKDNEQFF

D: TRBD1
length: 16
J: TRBJ1-5
size: many
V: TRBV28
DNA: TGTGCCAGCAGTTTTCCGGGACAGGAGGGGCATCAGCCCCAGCATTTT
CDR3: CASSFPGQEGHQPQHF

D: NA
length: 15
J: TRBJ2-1
size: many
V: TRBV28
DNA: TGTGCCAGCGGCCTAAGGCAGGGGGACTTCTATGAGCAGTTCTTC
CDR3: CASGLRQGDFYEQFF

D: TRBD1
length: 18
J: TRBJ2-5
size: many
V: TRBV28
DNA: TGTGCCAGCAGTACTGCGGGACAGGCCACGTATGGGCAAGAGACCCAGTACTTC
CDR3: CASSTAGQATYGQETQYF

D: NA
length: 12
J: TRBJ2-7
size: many
V: TRBV6-2/TRBV6-3
DNA: TGTGCCAGCAACGCCAGGACGATCGAGCAGTACTTC
CDR3: CASNARTIEQYF

D: NA
length: 14
J: TRBJ2-7
size: many
V: TRBV7-6
DNA: TGTGCCAGCAGCCCCGCCCAGGGGTCCTACGAGCAGTACTTC
CDR3: CASSPAQGSYEQYF

D: NA
length: 11
J: TRBJ2-7
size: many
V: TRBV6-1
DNA: TGTGCCAGCCTAGCGAGTTACGAGCAGTACTTC
CDR3: CASLASYEQYF

D: TRBD1
length: 18
J: TRBJ2-7
size: many
V: TRBV10-2
DNA: TGCGCCAGCAGTGAGTCCATCCGGGCAGGGGACAGCTCCTACGAGCAGTACTTC
CDR3: CASSESIRAGDSSYEQYF

D: TRBD1
length: 16
J: TRBJ2-7
size: many
V: TRBV29-1
DNA: TGCAGCGTTGTCATTAAGGGGGCCCATTTCCCCTACGAGCAGTACTTC
CDR3: CSVVIKGAHFPYEQYF

D: TRBD1
length: 14
J: TRBJ1-1
size: NA
V: TRBV29-1
DNA: TGCAGCGTTGAACGAGACAGGGGAGGCACTGAAGCTTTCTTT
CDR3: CSVERDRGGTEAFF

D: TRBD2
length: 14
J: TRBJ2-1
size: many
V: TRBV29-1
DNA: TGCAGCGTTGGGGGGACTAGCGGGAGAAATGAGCAGTTCTTC
CDR3: CSVGGTSGRNEQFF

D: TRBD1
length: 15
J: TRBJ2-7
size: NA
V: TRBV4-3
DNA: TGCGCCAGCAGCCAAGGGGACAGGGGGAGCTACGAGCAGTACTTC
CDR3: CASSQGDRGSYEQYF

D: NA
length: 15
J: TRBJ2-5
size: many
V: TRBV21-1
DNA: TGTGCCAGCGGTCCCCGCCTGGACAGGTTGAAGACCCAGTACTTC
CDR3: CASGPRLDRLKTQYF

D: TRBD1
length: 19
J: TRBJ1-5
size: NA
V: TRBV19
DNA: TGTGCCAGTAGTATAGGACTGATGGGGCCAGGGGGGGGCAATCAGCCCCAGCATTTT
CDR3: CASSIGLMGPGGGNQPQHF

D: TRBD1
length: 14
J: TRBJ1-5
size: many
V: TRBV6-5
DNA: TGTGCCAGCAGTAACAGGGGGGAAAGTCAGCCCCAGCATTTT
CDR3: CASSNRGESQPQHF